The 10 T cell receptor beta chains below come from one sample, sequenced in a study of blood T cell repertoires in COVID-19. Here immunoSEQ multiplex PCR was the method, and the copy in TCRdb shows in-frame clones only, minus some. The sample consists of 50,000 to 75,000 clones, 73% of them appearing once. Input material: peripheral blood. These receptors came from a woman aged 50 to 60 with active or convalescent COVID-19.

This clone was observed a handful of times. The CDR3 DNA reads as TGCAGCGTTCAAGCAACTAGCGGGGACACCGGGGAGCTGTTTTTT. Translation: CSVQATSGDTGELFF. The chain combines TRBV29-1 with TRBJ2-2; 10 bases are shared with TRBD2. The V gene end was trimmed by 5 bases and the J gene end by 3 bases; junction bases not matched to a gene: 6. This CDR3 comprises 15 residues. Per germline, CDR1 SQVTM and CDR2 ANQGSEA.

CDR3 DNA: TGTGCCAGCAGCCAACCCCTGACAGGCACTAACTATGGCTACACCTTC. This translates into CASSQPLTGTNYGYTF. The chain is built from TRBV5-4 and TRBJ1-2, with D perhaps TRBD1 (6 bases). CDR1 and CDR2 (germline): SGHNT, YYREEE (reference sequence). V was trimmed by 4 bases and J by 0 bases, leaving 16 bases between them. The CDR3 runs to 16 residues. The full variable domain, with the rest looked up from reference TRBV5-4 and TRBJ1-2, is ETGVTQSPTHLIKTRGQQVTLRCSSQSGHNTVSWYQQALGQGPQFIFQYYREEENGRGNFPPRFSGLQFPNYSSELNVNALELDDSALYLCASSQPLTGTNYGYTFGSGTRLTVV.

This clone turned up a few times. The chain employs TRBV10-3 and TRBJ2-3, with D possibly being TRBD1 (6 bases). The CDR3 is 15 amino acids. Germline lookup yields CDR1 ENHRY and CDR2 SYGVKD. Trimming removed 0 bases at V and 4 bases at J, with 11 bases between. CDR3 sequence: CAISESGQSADTQYF. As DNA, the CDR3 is TGTGCCATCAGTGAGTCCGGACAGTCGGCAGATACGCAGTATTTT.

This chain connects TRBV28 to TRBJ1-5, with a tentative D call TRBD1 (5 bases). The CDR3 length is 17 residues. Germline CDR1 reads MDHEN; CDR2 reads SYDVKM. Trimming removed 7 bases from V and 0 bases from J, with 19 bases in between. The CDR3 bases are TGTGCCAGCACCTTACGGGGGGATCCGAATAGCAATCAGCCCCAGCATTTT. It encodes CASTLRGDPNSNQPQHF.

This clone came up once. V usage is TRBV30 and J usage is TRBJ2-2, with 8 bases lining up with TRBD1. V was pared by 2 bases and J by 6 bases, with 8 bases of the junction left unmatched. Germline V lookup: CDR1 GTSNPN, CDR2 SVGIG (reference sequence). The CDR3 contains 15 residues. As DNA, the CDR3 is TGTGCCTGGAGTAAGGACAGGGTATCGTCCGGGGAGCTGTTTTTT. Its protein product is CAWSKDRVSSGELFF.

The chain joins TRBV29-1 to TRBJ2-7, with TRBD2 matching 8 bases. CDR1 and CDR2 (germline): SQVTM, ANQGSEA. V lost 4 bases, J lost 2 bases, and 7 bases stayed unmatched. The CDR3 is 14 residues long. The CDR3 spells CSVGAGGPTYEQYF. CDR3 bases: TGCAGCGTTGGGGCGGGAGGACCTACCTACGAGCAGTACTTC.

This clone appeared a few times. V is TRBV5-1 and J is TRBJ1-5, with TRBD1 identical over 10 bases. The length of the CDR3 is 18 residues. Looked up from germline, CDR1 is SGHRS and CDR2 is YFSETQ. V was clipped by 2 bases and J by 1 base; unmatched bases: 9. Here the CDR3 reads CASSFYGTGEGSNQPQHF. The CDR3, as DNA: TGCGCCAGCAGCTTTTATGGGACAGGGGAAGGGAGCAATCAGCCCCAGCATTTT.

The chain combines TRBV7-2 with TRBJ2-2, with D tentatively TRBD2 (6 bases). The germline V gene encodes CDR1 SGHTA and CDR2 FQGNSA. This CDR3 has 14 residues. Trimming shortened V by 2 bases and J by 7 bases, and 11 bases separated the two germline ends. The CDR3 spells CASSLRGSGGELFF. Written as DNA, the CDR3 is TGTGCCAGCAGCTTACGGGGGAGTGGCGGGGAGCTGTTTTTT.

CDR3 residues: CASSQATGTGGKNYGYTF. The CDR3 nucleotides are TGTGCCAGCAGCCAAGCAACCGGGACAGGGGGCAAGAACTATGGCTACACCTTC. The gene calls are TRBV4-2 and TRBJ1-2, with 12 bases lining up with TRBD1. The germline CDR1 and CDR2 sequences are LGHNA and YNFKEQ. This CDR3 comprises 18 residues. Trimming at V came to 1 base and at J to 2 bases, leaving 8 bases not matched to a gene.

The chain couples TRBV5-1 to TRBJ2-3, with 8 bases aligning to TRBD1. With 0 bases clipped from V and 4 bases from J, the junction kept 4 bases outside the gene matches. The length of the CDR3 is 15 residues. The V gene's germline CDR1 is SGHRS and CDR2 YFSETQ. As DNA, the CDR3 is TGCGCCAGCAGCTTGGCAGGGGGCGATGCAGATACGCAGTATTTT. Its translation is CASSLAGGDADTQYF.